This TCR beta chain was recovered during a study of T cell repertoires in cytomegalovirus infection. Overall study context: Public TCR beta signatures were indicative of both CMV infection and a matching HLA type.

The CDR3 extends over 14 amino acids. The germline gives CDR1 MNHEY, CDR2 SMNVEV (reference sequence). Trimming pared 5 bases from V and 4 bases from J, leaving 11 bases between. This clonotype showed up just a few times. Antigen unknown. TCRdb recomputed calls from the reads with MiXCR, one row per CDR3 protein. The table shows 480,000 or so distinct CDR3 sequences, with around 11% occurring only once. Points from the study as a whole: What dominated the ex vivo response were HLA-C-restricted CMV-specific TCR beta clonotypes. Totalled public TCR beta family frequency picked out people who carried CMV plus the relevant HLA.

Input material: PBMCs. This sequence was found in a human donor in good health (CMV status not recorded). Some clones in this sample may be carry-over from other donors' samples. The chain combines TRBV27 with TRBJ1-4; D gene uncertain. The CDR3 protein is CASSPRESNEKLFF. The CDR3 region has the DNA TGTGCCAGCAGTCCGCGGGAGAGTAATGAAAAACTGTTTTTT.